The present TCR beta chain was sequenced within a study of shared clonotypes between healthy human individuals. Study results and caveats: Researchers found naive subsets generally carried larger estimated richness than memory subsets.

As defined, naive CD8 cells were CD45RO-negative and positively selected for CCR7, with terminally differentiated effector memory CD45RA+ cells excluded. Germline CDR1 SGHNT, CDR2 YYREEE (reference sequence). Losses at the gene ends were 4 bases for V and 5 bases for J; bases not matched to a gene: 4. The CDR3 has 14 amino acids. In this sample, this clone turned up once. The target antigen is unknown. Authors' processing steps: Owing to the provision of junction-only sequences devoid of quality scores by immunoSEQ, filtering differed. Produced via immunoSEQ multiplex PCR; TCRdb's table is partial and in-frame only. The V and J calls and clone size were taken over from that table, and D and trimming were inferred from the DNA. The sample has around 2.1 million clones; approximately 94% are singletons.

The TCR comes from a man aged 18 to 29 in good health. Some clones in this sample may be carry-over from other donors' samples. The V call is TRBV5-4, the J call TRBJ1-4; 8 bases fit TRBD1. Sequencing used naive CD8+ T cells from PBMCs. CDR3: CASSLRDRNEKLFF. The CDR3, as DNA: TGTGCCAGCAGCCTCCGGGACAGGAATGAAAAACTGTTTTTT.